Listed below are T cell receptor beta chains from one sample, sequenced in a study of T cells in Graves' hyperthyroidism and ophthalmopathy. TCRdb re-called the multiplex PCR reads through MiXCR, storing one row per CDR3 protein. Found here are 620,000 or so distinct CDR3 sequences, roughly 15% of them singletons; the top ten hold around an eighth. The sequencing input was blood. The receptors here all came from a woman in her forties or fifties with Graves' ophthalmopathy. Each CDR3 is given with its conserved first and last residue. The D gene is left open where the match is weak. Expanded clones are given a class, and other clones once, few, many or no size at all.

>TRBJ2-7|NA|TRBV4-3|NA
CASSQAPGALHEQYF
TGCGCCAGCAGCCAAGCCCCAGGGGCTTTACACGAGCAGTACTTC
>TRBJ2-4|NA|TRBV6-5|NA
CASSYGADIQYF
TGTGCCAGCAGTTACGGGGCGGACATTCAGTACTTC
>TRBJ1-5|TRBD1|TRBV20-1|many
CSAEDRGGGNQPQHF
TGCAGTGCTGAGGACAGGGGCGGGGGCAATCAGCCCCAGCATTTT
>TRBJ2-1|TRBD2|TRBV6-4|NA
CASSALAGGTYNEQFF
TGTGCCAGCAGTGCCCTAGCGGGAGGCACCTACAATGAGCAGTTCTTC
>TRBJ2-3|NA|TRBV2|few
CASSPGGGGQFSTDTQYF
TGTGCCAGCAGCCCCGGGGGGGGGGGACAGTTTAGCACAGATACGCAGTATTTT
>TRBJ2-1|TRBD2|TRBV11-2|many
CASSPGLAEKPSYNEQFF
TGTGCCAGCAGCCCGGGACTAGCGGAAAAACCTAGCTACAATGAGCAGTTCTTC
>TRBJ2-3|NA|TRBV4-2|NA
CASSQDGGTTDTQYF
TGTGCCAGCAGCCAAGATGGCGGGACCACAGATACGCAGTATTTT
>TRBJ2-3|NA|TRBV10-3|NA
CATTGGFTDTQYF
TGTGCAACGACCGGCGGGTTCACAGATACGCAGTATTTT
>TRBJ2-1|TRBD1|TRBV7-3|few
CASSVTGDHNEQFF
TGTGCCAGCAGCGTAACAGGGGACCACAATGAGCAGTTCTTC
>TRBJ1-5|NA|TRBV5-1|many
CASSLEGVNQPQHF
TGCGCCAGCAGCCTGGAAGGGGTCAATCAGCCCCAGCATTTT
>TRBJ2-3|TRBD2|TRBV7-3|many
CASSLGSGYSTDTQYF
TGTGCCAGCAGCTTAGGTAGCGGGTACAGCACAGATACGCAGTATTTT
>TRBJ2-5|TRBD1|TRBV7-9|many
CASSLRQGALETQYF
TGTGCCAGCAGCTTGAGACAGGGGGCTTTGGAGACCCAGTACTTC
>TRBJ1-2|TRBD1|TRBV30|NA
CAWSVGQLYGYTF
TGTGCCTGGAGTGTGGGACAGCTCTATGGCTACACCTTC
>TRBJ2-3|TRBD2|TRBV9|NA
CASSVSSGLNTDTQYF
TGTGCCAGCAGCGTAAGTAGCGGGCTGAACACAGATACGCAGTATTTT
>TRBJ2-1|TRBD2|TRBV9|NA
CASSVGRLAGALNEQFF
TGTGCCAGCAGCGTAGGTCGCCTAGCGGGAGCTCTTAATGAGCAGTTCTTC
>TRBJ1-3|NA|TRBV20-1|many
CSASYRGSGNTIYF
TGCAGTGCTAGCTATCGGGGCTCTGGAAACACCATATATTTT
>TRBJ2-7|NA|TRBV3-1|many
CASSQVSSAAYEQYF
TGTGCCAGCAGCCAAGTTTCTTCCGCGGCGTACGAGCAGTACTTC
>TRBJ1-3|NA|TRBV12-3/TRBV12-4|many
CASSRPLRNTIYF
TGTGCCAGCAGTCGCCCTCTCAGAAACACCATATATTTT
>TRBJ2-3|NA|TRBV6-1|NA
CASTEGSSTQYF
TGTGCCAGCACGGAGGGCAGCTCTACGCAGTATTTT
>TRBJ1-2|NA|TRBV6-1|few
CASSERPGRTNYGYTF
TGTGCCAGCAGTGAACGTCCGGGCAGAACTAACTATGGCTACACCTTC
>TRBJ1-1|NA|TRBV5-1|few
CASSWMSEDTEAFF
TGCGCCAGCAGCTGGATGTCGGAAGACACTGAAGCTTTCTTT
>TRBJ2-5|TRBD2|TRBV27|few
CASSPTGTSFRTQYF
TGTGCCAGCAGCCCTACCGGGACTAGTTTTCGGACCCAGTACTTC
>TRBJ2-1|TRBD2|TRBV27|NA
CASTELAGGSDNEQFF
TGTGCCAGCACCGAACTAGCGGGAGGGTCTGACAATGAGCAGTTCTTC
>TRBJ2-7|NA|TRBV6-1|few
CASSPGVANREQYF
TGTGCCAGCAGTCCAGGAGTGGCTAATCGGGAGCAGTACTTC
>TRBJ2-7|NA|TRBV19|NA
CASSIAQGEQYF
TGTGCCAGTAGTATTGCACAAGGCGAGCAGTACTTC
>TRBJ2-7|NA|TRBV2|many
CASSEEAAYEQYF
TGTGCCAGCAGTGAAGAAGCAGCCTACGAGCAGTACTTC
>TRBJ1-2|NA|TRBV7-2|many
CASSLGQSYGYTF
TGTGCCAGCAGCTTAGGACAGAGCTATGGCTACACCTTC
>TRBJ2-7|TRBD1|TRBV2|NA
CATDRFTYNEQYF
TGTGCCACGGACAGGTTTACCTACAATGAGCAGTACTTC
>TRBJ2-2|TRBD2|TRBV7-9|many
CASRQAMKLEGGPSAGELFF
TGTGCCAGCCGTCAAGCGATGAAACTGGAGGGAGGGCCCTCAGCCGGGGAGCTGTTTTTT
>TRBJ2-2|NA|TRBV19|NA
CASSMSQYTGELFF
TGTGCCAGTAGTATGTCTCAGTACACCGGGGAGCTGTTTTTT
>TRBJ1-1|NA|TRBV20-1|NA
CSAYLNPEAFF
TGCAGTGCCTACCTAAATCCTGAAGCTTTCTTT
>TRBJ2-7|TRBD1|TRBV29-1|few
CSVGPRQGSYEQYF
TGCAGCGTTGGGCCGAGACAGGGCTCCTACGAGCAGTACTTC
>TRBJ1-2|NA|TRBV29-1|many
CSVVLWGGGYGYTF
TGCAGCGTTGTTCTTTGGGGCGGGGGATATGGCTACACCTTC
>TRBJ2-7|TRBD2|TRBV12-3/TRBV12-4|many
CASSLGTSRSHEQYF
TGTGCCAGCAGTTTGGGGACTAGCAGATCCCACGAGCAGTACTTC
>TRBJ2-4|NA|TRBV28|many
CASSRPPHRALKNIQYF
TGTGCCAGCAGTCGACCTCCCCACAGGGCCCTCAAAAACATTCAGTACTTC
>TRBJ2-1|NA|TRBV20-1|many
CSARTDNEQFF
TGCAGTGCTAGGACGGACAATGAGCAGTTCTTC
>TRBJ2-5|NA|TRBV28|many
CASSSRPDRHNQETQYF
TGTGCCAGCAGTTCCCGCCCCGATAGACACAACCAAGAGACCCAGTACTTC
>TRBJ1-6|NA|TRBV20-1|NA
CSAGPFSYNSPLHF
TGCAGTGCTGGGCCGTTCTCCTATAATTCACCCCTCCACTTT
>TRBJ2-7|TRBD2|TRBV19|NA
CASSISSGAYEQYF
TGTGCCAGTAGTATATCTAGCGGAGCCTACGAGCAGTACTTC
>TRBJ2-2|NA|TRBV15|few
CATSRVVNTGELFF
TGTGCCACCAGCAGAGTTGTGAACACCGGGGAGCTGTTTTTT
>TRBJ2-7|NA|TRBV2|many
CASSSQGWEQYF
TGTGCCAGCAGCAGCCAGGGTTGGGAGCAGTACTTC
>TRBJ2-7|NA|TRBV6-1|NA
CASSFSVSYEQYF
TGTGCCAGCAGTTTTAGCGTCTCCTACGAGCAGTACTTC
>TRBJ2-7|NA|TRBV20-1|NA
CSASDSAYEQYF
TGCAGTGCCAGCGACAGCGCCTACGAGCAGTACTTC
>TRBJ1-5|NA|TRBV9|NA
CASSLTLDEQPQHF
TGTGCCAGCAGCTTGACATTGGATGAACAGCCCCAGCATTTT
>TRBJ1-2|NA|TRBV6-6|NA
CASSYSASRTSTGYTF
TGTGCCAGCAGTTACTCGGCAAGTAGGACGTCCACTGGCTACACCTTC
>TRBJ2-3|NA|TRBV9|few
CASSVRERPTDTQYF
TGTGCCAGCAGCGTACGGGAGCGGCCCACAGATACGCAGTATTTT
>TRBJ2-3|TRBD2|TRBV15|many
CATSGGPSGSTDTQYF
TGTGCCACCAGCGGAGGCCCTAGCGGTAGCACAGATACGCAGTATTTT
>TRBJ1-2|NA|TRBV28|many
CASSLRRGTNYGYTF
TGTGCCAGCAGTTTAAGGAGGGGAACTAACTATGGCTACACCTTC
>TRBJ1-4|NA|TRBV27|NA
CASSLNTRPGKLFF
TGTGCCAGCAGTTTAAACACTCGGCCGGGAAAACTGTTTTTT
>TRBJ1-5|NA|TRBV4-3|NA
CASGQGHASNQPQHF
TGCGCCAGCGGCCAAGGACATGCAAGCAATCAGCCCCAGCATTTT
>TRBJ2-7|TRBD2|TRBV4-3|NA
CASSQGGGGNSYEQYF
TGCGCCAGCAGCCAAGGTGGCGGGGGAAACTCCTACGAGCAGTACTTC
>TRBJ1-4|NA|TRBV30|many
CAWSAEIRANEKLFF
TGTGCCTGGAGTGCCGAGATTAGAGCTAATGAAAAACTGTTTTTT
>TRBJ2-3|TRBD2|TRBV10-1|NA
CASSDHHLAGATDTQYF
TGCGCCAGCAGTGACCACCATCTAGCGGGCGCCACAGATACGCAGTATTTT
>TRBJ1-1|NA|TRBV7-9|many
CASSTGTAEAFF
TGTGCCAGCAGCACCGGGACGGCTGAAGCTTTCTTT
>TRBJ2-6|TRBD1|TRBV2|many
CASDGTDLLGANVLTF
TGTGCCAGTGACGGGACAGACCTTCTCGGGGCCAACGTCCTGACTTTC
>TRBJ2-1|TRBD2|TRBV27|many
CASSLWLASGNNEQFF
TGTGCCAGCAGTTTATGGCTCGCTAGCGGCAACAATGAGCAGTTCTTC
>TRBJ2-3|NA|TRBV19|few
CASSIGGTDTQYF
TGTGCCAGTAGTATAGGGGGCACAGATACGCAGTATTTT
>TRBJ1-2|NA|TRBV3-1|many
CASSQDKDAVWDDYGYTF
TGTGCCAGCAGCCAAGATAAAGATGCAGTCTGGGACGACTATGGCTACACCTTC
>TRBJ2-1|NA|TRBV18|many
CASSPLASIDNEQFF
TGTGCCAGCTCACCACTAGCGTCCATCGACAATGAGCAGTTCTTC
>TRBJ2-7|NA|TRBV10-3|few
CAIAEAVRGYEQYF
TGTGCCATTGCCGAAGCGGTCAGGGGCTACGAGCAGTACTTC